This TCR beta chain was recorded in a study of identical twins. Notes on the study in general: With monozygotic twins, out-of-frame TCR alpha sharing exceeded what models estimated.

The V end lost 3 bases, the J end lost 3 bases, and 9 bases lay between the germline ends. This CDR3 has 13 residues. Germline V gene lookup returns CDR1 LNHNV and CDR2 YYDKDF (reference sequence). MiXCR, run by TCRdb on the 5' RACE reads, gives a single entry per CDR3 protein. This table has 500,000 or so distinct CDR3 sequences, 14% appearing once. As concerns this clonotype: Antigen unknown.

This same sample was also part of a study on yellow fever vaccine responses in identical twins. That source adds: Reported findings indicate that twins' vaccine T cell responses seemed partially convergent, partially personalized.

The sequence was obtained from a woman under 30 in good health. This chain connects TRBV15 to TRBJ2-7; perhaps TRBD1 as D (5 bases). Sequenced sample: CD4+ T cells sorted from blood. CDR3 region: CATSSNQGYEQYF. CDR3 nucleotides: TGTGCCACCAGCAGCAATCAGGGCTACGAGCAGTACTTC.